One and the same sample provided the 2 T cell receptor beta chains below, sequenced in a study of T cells in Graves' hyperthyroidism and ophthalmopathy (dated by TCRdb to about 2019). Library preparation employed multiplex PCR. Sequencing was carried out with an Illumina HiSeq 2000. The TCR beta CDR3 regions were amplified from RNA transcripts. For the first round of RT-PCR on the TCR CDR3, the HTBI primer set was used together with the Qiagen OneStep RT-PCR kit. TCRdb reran the public reads through fastp at Q25 and MiXCR, keeping productive beta chains. CDR3 protein duplicates are merged, each entry listing the most common genes and DNA. This sample is represented by roughly 200,000 distinct CDR3 sequences; less than 20% of them were singletons. About half of the sample belongs to the ten largest clones. Sequenced material: blood. These receptors all stem from a woman aged 50 to 60 with Graves' hyperthyroidism.

Ten or more counts support this clonotype. This chain uses TRBV7-2 with TRBJ2-5; D remains unclear. Germline V gene lookup returns CDR1 SGHTA and CDR2 FQGNSA. The CDR3 covers 13 residues. Trimming left V 1 base short and J 5 bases short, with 8 bases between. CDR3 DNA: TGTGCCAGCAGCTTAGTGTACAGCGAGACCCAGTACTTC. Encoded protein: CASSLVYSETQYF.

In this sample, this clonotype turned up many times. The chain joins TRBV20-1 to TRBJ2-7, with 9 bases lining up with TRBD1. J was trimmed by 3 bases and V by 6 bases; bases with no gene match: 6. The CDR3 is made up of 13 amino acids. Germline CDR1 and CDR2: DFQATT and SNEGSKA (reference sequence). CDR3 sequence: CSAPGTGLYEQYF. The CDR3 DNA follows: TGCAGTGCCCCCGGGACAGGGCTCTACGAGCAGTACTTC.